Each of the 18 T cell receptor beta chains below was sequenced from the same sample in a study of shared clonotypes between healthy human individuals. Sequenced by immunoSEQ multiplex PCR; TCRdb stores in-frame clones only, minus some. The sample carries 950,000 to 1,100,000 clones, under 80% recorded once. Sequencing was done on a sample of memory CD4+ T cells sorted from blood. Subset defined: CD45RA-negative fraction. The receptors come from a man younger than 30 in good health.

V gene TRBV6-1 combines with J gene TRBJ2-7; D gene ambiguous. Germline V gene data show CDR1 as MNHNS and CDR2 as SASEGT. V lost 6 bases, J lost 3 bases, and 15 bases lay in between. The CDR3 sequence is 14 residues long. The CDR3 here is CASSELGTIYEQYF. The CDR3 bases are TGTGCCAGCAGCGAGTTGGGAACGATCTACGAGCAGTACTTC.

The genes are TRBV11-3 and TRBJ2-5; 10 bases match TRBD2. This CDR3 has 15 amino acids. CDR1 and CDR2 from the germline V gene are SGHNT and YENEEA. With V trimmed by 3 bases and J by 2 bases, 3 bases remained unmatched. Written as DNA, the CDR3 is TGTGCCAGCAGCTTCACTAGCGGGGAACAAGAGACCCAGTACTTC. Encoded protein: CASSFTSGEQETQYF.

This CDR3 is CAISEGGRVYEQYF. CDR3 nucleotides: TGTGCCATCAGTGAGGGCGGGAGGGTATACGAGCAGTACTTC. The rearrangement links TRBV10-3 to TRBJ2-7, with 9 positions matching TRBD2. Germline trimming cut 2 bases from V and 4 bases from J; bases unmatched to any gene: 3. The CDR3 contains 14 residues. Germline-derived CDR1 and CDR2 are ENHRY and SYGVKD.

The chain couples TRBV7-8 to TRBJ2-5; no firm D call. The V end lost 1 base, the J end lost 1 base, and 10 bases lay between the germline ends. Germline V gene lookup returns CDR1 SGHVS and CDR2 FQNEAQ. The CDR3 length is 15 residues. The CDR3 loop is CASSLVTAFQETQYF. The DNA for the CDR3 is TGTGCCAGCAGCTTAGTAACGGCCTTCCAAGAGACCCAGTACTTC. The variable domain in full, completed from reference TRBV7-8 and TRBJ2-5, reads GAGVSQSPRYKVAKRGQDVALRCDPISGHVSLFWYQQALGQGPEFLTYFQNEAQLDKSGLPSDRFFAERPEGSVSTLKIQRTQQEDSAVYLCASSLVTAFQETQYFGPGTRLLVL.

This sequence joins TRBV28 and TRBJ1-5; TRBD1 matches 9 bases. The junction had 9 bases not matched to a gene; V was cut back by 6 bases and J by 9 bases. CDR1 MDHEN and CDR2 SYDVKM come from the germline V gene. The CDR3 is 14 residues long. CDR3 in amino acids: CASSLDRGLRPQHF. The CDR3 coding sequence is TGTGCCAGCAGCCTGGACAGGGGTCTTAGGCCCCAGCATTTT. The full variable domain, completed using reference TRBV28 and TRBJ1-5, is DVKVTQSSRYLVKRTGEKVFLECVQDMDHENMFWYRQDPGLGLRLIYFSYDVKMKEKGDIPEGYSVSREKKERFSLILESASTNQTSMYLCASSLDRGLRPQHFGDGTRLSIL.

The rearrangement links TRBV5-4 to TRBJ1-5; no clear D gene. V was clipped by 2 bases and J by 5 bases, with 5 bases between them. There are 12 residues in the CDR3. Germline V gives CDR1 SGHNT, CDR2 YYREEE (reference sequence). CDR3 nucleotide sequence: TGTGCCAGCAGCTTTTTGGATCAGCCCCAGCATTTT. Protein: CASSFLDQPQHF.

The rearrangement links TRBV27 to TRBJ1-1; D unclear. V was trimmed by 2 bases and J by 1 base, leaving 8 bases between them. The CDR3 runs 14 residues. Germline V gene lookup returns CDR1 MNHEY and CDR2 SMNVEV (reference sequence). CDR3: CASSLGSWNTEAFF. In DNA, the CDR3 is TGTGCCAGCAGTTTAGGAAGCTGGAACACTGAAGCTTTCTTT.

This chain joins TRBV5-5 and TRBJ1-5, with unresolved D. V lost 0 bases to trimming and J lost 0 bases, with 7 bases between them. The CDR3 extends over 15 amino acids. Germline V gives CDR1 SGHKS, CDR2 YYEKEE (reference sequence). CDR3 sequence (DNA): TGTGCCAGCAGCTTGGAAGGATATAGCAATCAGCCCCAGCATTTT. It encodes CASSLEGYSNQPQHF.

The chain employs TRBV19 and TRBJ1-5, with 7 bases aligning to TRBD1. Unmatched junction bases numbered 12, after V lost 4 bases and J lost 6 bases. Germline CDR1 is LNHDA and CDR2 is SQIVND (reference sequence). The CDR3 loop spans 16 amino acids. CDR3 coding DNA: TGTGCCAGTAGTAAAGGCGGGGGACAGATACTTCAGCCCCAGCATTTT. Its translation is CASSKGGGQILQPQHF.

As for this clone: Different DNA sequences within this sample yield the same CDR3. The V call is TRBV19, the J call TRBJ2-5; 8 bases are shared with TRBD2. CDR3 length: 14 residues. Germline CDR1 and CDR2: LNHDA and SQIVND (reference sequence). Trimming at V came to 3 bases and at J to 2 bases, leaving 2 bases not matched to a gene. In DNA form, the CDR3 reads TGTGCCAGTAGTATTACTAGCGGACAAGAGACCCAGTACTTC. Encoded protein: CASSITSGQETQYF.

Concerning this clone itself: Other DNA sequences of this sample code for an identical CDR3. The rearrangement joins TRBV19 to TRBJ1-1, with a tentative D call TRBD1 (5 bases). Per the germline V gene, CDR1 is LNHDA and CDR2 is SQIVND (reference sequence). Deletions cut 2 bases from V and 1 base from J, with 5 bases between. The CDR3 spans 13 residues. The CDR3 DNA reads TGTGCCAGTAGTATAACAGGGAACACTGAAGCTTTCTTT. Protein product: CASSITGNTEAFF.

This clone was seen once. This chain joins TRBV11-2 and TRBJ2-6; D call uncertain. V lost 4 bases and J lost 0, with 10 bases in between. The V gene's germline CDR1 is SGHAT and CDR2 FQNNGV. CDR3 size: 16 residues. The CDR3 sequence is CASSSDVNSGANVLTF. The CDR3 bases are TGTGCCAGCAGCTCGGACGTGAACTCTGGGGCCAACGTCCTGACTTTC.

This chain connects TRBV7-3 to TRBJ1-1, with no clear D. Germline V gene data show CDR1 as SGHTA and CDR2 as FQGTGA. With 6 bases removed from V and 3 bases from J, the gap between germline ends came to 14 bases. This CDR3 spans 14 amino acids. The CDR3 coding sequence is TGTGCCAGCAGACCCTGGCCCGGGGACACTGAAGCTTTCTTT. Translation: CASRPWPGDTEAFF.

The CDR3 DNA sequence: TGTGCCAGCAGTGAATCGGGTGTGGCTAGCGGGGCGAACACCGGGGAGCTGTTTTTT. Translating it yields CASSESGVASGANTGELFF. The rearrangement links TRBV2 to TRBJ2-2, with TRBD2 matching 9 bases. CDR3 size: 19 residues. The V segment lost 2 bases and the J segment 0 bases; nucleotides outside the gene matches: 10. Germline V lookup: CDR1 SNHLY, CDR2 FYNNEI.

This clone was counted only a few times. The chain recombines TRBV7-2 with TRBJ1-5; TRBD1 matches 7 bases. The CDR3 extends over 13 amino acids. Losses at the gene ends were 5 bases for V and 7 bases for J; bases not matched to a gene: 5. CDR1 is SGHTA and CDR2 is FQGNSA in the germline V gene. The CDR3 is CASSGQVRQPQHF. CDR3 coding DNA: TGTGCCAGCAGCGGACAGGTTAGGCAGCCCCAGCATTTT.

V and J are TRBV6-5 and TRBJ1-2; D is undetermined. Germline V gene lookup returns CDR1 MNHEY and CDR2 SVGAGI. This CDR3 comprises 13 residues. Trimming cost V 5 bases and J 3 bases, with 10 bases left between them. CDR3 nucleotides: TGTGCCAGCAGTAAAACTGCGGACTATGGCTACACCTTC. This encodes CASSKTADYGYTF.

The CDR3 is CASSLTGRLNTEAFF. CDR3 nucleotides: TGTGCCAGCAGCTTAACAGGAAGATTGAACACTGAAGCTTTCTTT. This chain links TRBV7-3 with TRBJ1-1; D is ambiguous. Trimming took 0 bases from V and 0 from J, leaving 8 bases between them. The CDR3 totals 15 residues. Germline lookup yields CDR1 SGHTA and CDR2 FQGTGA.

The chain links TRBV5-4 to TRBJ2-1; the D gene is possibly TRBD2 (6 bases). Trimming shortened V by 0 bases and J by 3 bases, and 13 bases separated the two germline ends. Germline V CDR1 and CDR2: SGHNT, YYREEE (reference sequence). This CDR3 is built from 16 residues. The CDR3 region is CASSLDFAGLYNEQFF. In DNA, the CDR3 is TGTGCCAGCAGCTTGGATTTCGCGGGGCTCTACAATGAGCAGTTCTTC.